This T cell receptor beta chain emerged from a study of cytomegalovirus exposure and HLA in healthy donors. As to this clone: The antigen is undetermined.

Primers included in the PCR were 60 Vbeta and 13 Jbeta primers. The method was immunoSEQ multiplex PCR; TCRdb's version includes in-frame clones alone and lacks a portion of them. The sample lists just over 200,000 clones, approximately 70% seen once, with about 2.8% in the top ten. The CDR3 runs 11 residues. V was pared by 6 bases and J by 5 bases, with 7 bases between. Germline loops: CDR1 LNHNV, CDR2 YYDKDF (reference sequence). The study's findings and limits: Researchers counted around 180 TCR beta chains as cytomegalovirus-associated.

The sequenced sample was PBMCs. This clonotype was sampled from a man aged 35 to 55 in good health and CMV-seropositive. The genes are TRBV15 and TRBJ1-1; D gene uncertain. CDR3 nucleotide sequence: TGTGCCACCAGTCGAGGAACTGAAGCTTTCTTT. It translates to CATSRGTEAFF.